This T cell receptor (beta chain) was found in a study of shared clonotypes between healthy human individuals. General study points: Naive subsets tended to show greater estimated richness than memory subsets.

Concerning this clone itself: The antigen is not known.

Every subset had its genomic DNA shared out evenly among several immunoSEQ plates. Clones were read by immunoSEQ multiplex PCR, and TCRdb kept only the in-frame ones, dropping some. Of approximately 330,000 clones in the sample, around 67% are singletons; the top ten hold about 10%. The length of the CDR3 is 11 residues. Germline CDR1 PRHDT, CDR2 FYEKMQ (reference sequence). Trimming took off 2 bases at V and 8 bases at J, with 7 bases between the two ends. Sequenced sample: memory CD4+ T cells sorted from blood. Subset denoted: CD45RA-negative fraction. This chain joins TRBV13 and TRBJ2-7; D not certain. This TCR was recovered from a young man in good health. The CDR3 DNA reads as TGTGCCAGCAGCTTACGAGCCAAGCAGTACTTC. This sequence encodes CASSLRAKQYF.